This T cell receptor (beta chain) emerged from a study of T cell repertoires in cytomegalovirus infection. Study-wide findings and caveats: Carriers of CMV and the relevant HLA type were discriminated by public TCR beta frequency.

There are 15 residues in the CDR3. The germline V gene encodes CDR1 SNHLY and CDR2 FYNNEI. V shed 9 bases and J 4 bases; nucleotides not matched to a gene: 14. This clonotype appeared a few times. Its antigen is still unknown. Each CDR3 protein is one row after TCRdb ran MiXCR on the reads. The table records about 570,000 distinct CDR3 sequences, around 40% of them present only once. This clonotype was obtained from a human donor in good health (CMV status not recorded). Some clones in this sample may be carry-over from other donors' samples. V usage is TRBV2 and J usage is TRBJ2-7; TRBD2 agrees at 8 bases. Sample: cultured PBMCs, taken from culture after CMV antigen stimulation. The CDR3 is CASRKIGTRTYEQYF. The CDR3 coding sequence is TGTGCCAGTCGTAAAATAGGGACTAGAACTTACGAGCAGTACTTC.